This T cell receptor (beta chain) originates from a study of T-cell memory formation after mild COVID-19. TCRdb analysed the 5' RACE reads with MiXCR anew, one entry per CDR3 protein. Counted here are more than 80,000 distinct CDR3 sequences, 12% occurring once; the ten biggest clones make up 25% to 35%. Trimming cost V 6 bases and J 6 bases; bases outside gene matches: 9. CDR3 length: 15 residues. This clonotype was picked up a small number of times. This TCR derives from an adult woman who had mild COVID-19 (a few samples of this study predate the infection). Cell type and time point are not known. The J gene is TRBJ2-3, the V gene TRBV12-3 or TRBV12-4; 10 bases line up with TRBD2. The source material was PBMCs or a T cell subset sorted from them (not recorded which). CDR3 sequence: CASSLLAGWGDTQYF. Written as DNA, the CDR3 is TGTGCCAGCAGCCTACTAGCGGGGTGGGGGGATACGCAGTATTTT.